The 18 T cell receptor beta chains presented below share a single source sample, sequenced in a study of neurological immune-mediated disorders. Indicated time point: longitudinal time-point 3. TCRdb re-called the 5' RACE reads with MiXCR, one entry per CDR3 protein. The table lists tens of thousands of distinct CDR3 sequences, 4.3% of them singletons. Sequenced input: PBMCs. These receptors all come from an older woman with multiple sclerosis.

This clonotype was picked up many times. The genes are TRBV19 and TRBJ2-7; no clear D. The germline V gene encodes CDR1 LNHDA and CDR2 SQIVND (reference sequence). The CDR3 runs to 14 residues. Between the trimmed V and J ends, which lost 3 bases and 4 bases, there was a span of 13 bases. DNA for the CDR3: TGTGCCAGTAGTATCACCACGGAGATTTACGAGCAGTACTTC. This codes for CASSITTEIYEQYF.

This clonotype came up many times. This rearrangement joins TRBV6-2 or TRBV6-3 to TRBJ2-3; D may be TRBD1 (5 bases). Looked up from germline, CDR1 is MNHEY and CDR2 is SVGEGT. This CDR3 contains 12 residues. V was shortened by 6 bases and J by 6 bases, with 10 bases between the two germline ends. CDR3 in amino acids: CASRRQRDTQYF. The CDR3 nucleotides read TGTGCCAGCAGGAGACAGAGGGATACGCAGTATTTT.

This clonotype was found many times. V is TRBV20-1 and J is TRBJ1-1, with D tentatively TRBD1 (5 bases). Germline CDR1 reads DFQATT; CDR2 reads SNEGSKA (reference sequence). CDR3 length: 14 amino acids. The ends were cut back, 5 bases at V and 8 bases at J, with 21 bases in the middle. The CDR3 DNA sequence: TGCAGTGCTCATCAACCCGGGGCGCGCCTGGAAGCTTTCTTT. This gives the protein CSAHQPGARLEAFF.

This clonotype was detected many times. In DNA, the CDR3 is TGTGCCATCAGGAGGACCGGGACAGAGAGAGAAAAACTGTTTTTT. It translates to CAIRRTGTEREKLFF. This chain connects TRBV10-3 to TRBJ1-4; 7 bases fit TRBD1. The V gene's germline CDR1 is ENHRY and CDR2 SYGVKD. CDR3 length: 15 residues. The J segment lost 8 bases and the V segment lost 6 bases, leaving 12 bases of the junction unmatched.

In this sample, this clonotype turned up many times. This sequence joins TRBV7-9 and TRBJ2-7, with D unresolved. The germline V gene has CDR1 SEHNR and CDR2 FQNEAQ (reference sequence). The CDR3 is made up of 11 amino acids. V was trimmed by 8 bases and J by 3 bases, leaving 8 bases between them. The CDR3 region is CASGNLYEQYF. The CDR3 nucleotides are TGTGCCAGCGGCAACCTCTACGAGCAGTACTTC. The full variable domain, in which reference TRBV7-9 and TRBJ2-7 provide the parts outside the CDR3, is DTGVSQNPRHKITKRGQNVTFRCDPISEHNRLYWYRQTLGQGPEFLTYFQNEAQLEKSRLLSDRFSAERPKGSFSTLEIQRTEQGDSAMYLCASGNLYEQYFGPGTRLTVT.

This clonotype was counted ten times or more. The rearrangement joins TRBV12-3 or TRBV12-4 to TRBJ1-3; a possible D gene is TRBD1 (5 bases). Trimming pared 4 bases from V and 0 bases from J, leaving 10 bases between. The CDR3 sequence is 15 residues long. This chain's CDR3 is CASSSRQSSGNTIYF. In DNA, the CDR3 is TGTGCCAGCAGTTCCCGACAGAGCTCTGGAAACACCATATATTTT.

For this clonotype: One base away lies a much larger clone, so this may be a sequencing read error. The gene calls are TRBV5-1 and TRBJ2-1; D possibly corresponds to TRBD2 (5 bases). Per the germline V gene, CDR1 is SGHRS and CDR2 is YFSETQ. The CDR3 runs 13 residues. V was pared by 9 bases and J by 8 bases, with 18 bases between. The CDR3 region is CAITGGEHDEQFF. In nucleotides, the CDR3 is TGCGCCATCACGGGTGGGGAGCACGATGAGCAGTTCTTC.

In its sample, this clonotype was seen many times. The DNA for the CDR3 is TGCAGTGCTAGAGAGAATCTCGATCAGCCCCAGCATTTT. Translation: CSARENLDQPQHF. The genes are TRBV20-1 and TRBJ1-5; D remains unclear. The CDR3 length is 13 residues. Trimming stripped 0 bases from V and 5 bases from J, with 8 bases between. Per germline, CDR1 DFQATT and CDR2 SNEGSKA (reference sequence).

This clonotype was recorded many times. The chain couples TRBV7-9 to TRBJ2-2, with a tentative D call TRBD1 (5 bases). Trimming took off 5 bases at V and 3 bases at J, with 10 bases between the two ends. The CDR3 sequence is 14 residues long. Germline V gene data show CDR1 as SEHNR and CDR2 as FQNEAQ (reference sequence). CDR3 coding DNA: TGTGCCAGCAGCCAGGGCGGCGACACCGGGGAGCTGTTTTTT. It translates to CASSQGGDTGELFF. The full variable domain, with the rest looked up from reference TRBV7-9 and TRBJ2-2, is DTGVSQNPRHKITKRGQNVTFRCDPISEHNRLYWYRQTLGQGPEFLTYFQNEAQLEKSRLLSDRFSAERPKGSFSTLEIQRTEQGDSAMYLCASSQGGDTGELFFGEGSRLTVL.

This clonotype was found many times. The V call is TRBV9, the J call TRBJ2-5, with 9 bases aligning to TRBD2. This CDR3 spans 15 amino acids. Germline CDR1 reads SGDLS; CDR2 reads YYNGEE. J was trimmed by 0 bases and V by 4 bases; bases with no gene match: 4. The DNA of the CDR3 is TGTGCCAGCAGCATTTCTAGCGGGAACCAAGAGACCCAGTACTTC. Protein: CASSISSGNQETQYF.

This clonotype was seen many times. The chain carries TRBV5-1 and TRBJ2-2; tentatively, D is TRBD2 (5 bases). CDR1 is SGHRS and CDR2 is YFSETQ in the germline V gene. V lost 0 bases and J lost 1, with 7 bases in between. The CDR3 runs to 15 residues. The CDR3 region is CASSLAGKNTGELFF. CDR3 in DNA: TGCGCCAGCAGCTTGGCCGGGAAGAACACCGGGGAGCTGTTTTTT.

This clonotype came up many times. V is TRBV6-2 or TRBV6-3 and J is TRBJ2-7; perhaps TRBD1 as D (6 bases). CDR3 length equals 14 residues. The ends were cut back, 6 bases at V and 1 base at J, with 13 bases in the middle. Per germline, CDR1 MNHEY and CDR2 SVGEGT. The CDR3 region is CASRNPGDSYEQYF. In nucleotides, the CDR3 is TGTGCCAGCAGGAACCCAGGGGATTCCTACGAGCAGTACTTC.

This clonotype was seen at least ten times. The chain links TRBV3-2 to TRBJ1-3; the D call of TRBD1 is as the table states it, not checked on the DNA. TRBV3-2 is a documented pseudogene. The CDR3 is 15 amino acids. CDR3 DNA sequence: TGTGCCAGCAGACCAAGGATCGGACAGGGAAACACCATATATTTT. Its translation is CASRPRIGQGNTIYF.

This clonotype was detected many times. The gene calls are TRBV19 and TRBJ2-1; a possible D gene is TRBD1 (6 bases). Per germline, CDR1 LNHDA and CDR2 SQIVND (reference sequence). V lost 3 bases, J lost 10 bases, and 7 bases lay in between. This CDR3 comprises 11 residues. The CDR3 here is CASSIQGEQFF. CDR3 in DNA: TGTGCCAGTAGTATTCAGGGGGAGCAGTTCTTC. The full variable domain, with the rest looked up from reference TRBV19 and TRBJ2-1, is DGGITQSPKYLFRKEGQNVTLSCEQNLNHDAMYWYRQDPGQGLRLIYYSQIVNDFQKGDIAEGYSVSREKKESFPLTVTSAQKNPTAFYLCASSIQGEQFFGPGTRLTVL.

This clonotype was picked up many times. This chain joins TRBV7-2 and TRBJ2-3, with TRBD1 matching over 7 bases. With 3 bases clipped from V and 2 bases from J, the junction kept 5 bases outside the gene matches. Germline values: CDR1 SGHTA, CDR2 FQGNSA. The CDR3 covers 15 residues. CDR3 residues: CASSFRQGATDTQYF. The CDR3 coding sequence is TGTGCCAGCAGCTTCAGACAGGGCGCCACAGATACGCAGTATTTT.

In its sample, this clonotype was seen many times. CDR3 sequence: CASSLQGTQLGSSPLHF. CDR3 DNA: TGCGCCAGCAGCTTGCAGGGGACCCAACTCGGAAGTTCACCCCTCCACTTT. The chain uses TRBV5-1 and TRBJ1-6; maybe TRBD1 (6 bases). The length of the CDR3 is 17 residues. Trimming removed 1 base from V and 9 bases from J, with 20 bases in between. Germline V gene sequence: CDR1 SGHRS, CDR2 YFSETQ.

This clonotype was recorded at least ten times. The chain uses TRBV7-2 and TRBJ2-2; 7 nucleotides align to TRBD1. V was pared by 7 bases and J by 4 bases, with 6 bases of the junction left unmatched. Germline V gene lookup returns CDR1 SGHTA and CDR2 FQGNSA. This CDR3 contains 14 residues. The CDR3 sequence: CASIYGDSTGELFF. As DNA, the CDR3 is TGTGCCAGCATCTACGGGGACAGCACCGGGGAGCTGTTTTTT.

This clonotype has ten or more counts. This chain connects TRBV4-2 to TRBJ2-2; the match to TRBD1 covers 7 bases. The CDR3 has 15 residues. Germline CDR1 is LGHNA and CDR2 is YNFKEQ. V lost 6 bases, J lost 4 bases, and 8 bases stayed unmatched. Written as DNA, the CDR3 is TGTGCCAGCAGGCCGACAGGGCCCGGCACCGGGGAGCTGTTTTTT. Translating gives CASRPTGPGTGELFF.